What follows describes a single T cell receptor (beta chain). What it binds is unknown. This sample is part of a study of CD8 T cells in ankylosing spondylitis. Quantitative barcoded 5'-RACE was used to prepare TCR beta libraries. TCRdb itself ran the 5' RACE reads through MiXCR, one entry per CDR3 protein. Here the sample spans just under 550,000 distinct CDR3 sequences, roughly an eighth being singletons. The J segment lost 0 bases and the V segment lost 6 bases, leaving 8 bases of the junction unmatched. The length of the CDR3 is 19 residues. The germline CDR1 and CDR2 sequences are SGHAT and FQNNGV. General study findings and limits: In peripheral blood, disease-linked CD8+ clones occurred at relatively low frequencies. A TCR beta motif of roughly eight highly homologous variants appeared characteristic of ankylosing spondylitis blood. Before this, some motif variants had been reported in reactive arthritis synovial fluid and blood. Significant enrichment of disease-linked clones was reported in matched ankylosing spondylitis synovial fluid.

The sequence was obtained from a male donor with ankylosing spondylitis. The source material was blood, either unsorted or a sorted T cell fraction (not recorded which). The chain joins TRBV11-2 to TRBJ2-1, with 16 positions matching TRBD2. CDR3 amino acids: CASRGGLAGGQSSYNEQFF. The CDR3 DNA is TGTGCCAGCAGAGGGGGACTAGCGGGAGGGCAAAGCTCCTACAATGAGCAGTTCTTC.